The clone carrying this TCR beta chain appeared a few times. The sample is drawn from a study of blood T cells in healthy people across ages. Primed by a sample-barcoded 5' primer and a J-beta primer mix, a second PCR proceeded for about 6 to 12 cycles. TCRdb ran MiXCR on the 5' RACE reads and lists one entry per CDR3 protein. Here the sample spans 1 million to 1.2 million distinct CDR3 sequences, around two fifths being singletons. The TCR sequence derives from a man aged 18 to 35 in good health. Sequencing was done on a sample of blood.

CDR3 sequence (DNA): TGTGCCAGCAGGGGACAGGGAAACTCCTACGAGCAGTACTTC. Translated: CASRGQGNSYEQYF. This chain connects TRBV6-1 to TRBJ2-7; 9 bases line up with TRBD1. The germline V gene has CDR1 MNHNS and CDR2 SASEGT. The CDR3 is 14 amino acids. V lost 6 bases to trimming and J lost 0 bases; unmatched junction nucleotides: 3.